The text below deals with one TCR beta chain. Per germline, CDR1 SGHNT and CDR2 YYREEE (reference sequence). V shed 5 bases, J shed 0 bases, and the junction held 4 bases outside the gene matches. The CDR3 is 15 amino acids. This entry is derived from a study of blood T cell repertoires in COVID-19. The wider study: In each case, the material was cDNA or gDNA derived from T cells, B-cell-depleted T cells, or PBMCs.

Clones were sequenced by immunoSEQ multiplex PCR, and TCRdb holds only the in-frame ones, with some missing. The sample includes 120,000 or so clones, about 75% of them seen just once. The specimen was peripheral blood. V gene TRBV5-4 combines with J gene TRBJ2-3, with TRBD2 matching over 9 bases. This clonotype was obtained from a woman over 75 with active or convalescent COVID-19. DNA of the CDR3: TGTGCCAGCAGAGGCGGACTAGCGAGCACAGATACGCAGTATTTT. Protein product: CASRGGLASTDTQYF.